The rows below give T cell receptor beta chains drawn from one sample of a study of beta chain features in type 1 diabetes. Profiling relied on immunoSEQ multiplex PCR, and the TCRdb table lists in-frame clones only, not all of them. The sample includes about 300,000 clones, approximately 12% of them seen just once. Sequencing was carried out using naive CD4+ T cells from blood. The origin of the receptors is a woman aged 18 to 35 with type 1 diabetes. Each CDR3 is given with its conserved first and last residue. D genes are given only for firm matches. Size tells how often a clone was seen (once, few, many) or the class of an expanded clone, and some rows leave it out.

d_call	clone_size	v_call	j_call	cdr3_aa	cdr3_nt
.	few	TRBV5-6	TRBJ2-1	CASSLAERSSYNEQFF	TGTGCCAGCAGCTTGGCCGAACGGAGCTCCTACAATGAGCAGTTCTTC
.	few	TRBV5-6	TRBJ2-6	CASSPGDAGYVLTF	TGTGCCAGCAGCCCCGGTGACGCAGGCTACGTCCTGACTTTC
.	.	TRBV28	TRBJ1-2	CASDEGGHGYTF	TGTGCCAGCGACGAAGGCGGTCATGGCTACACCTTC
.	.	TRBV28	TRBJ2-3	CASSSTETTDTQYF	TGTGCCAGCAGTTCGACAGAGACTACAGATACGCAGTATTTT
.	many	TRBV4-3	TRBJ2-1	CASSQDPTTRSWGEQFF	TGCGCCAGCAGCCAAGATCCGACTACCCGATCTTGGGGTGAGCAGTTCTTC
.	.	TRBV7-9	TRBJ2-3	CASSSLLAGTDTQYF	TGTGCCAGCAGCTCACTACTAGCCGGCACAGATACGCAGTATTTT
TRBD2	.	TRBV11-1	TRBJ2-1	CASSLAGSGGEQFF	TGTGCCAGCAGCTTAGCGGGATCGGGGGGGGAGCAGTTCTTC
.	few	TRBV18	TRBJ2-3	CASSPQPRTDTQYF	TGTGCCAGCTCACCCCAACCTCGGACAGATACGCAGTATTTT
.	few	TRBV28	TRBJ2-5	CASTAGYTGLETQYF	TGTGCCAGCACCGCCGGCTATACGGGTTTGGAGACCCAGTACTTC
.	.	TRBV7-2	TRBJ2-7	CASSLTYEQYF	TGTGCCAGCAGCCTTACCTACGAGCAGTACTTC
TRBD1	.	TRBV9	TRBJ2-2	CASSQTGGTGELFF	TGTGCCAGCAGCCAAACAGGGGGCACCGGGGAGCTGTTTTTT
TRBD2	.	TRBV11-2	TRBJ2-5	CASSSSSGKETQYF	TGTGCCAGCAGCTCGTCTAGCGGTAAAGAGACCCAGTACTTC
TRBD1	.	TRBV29-1	TRBJ1-1	CSVARTGRNTEAFF	TGCAGCGTTGCCCGGACAGGGAGGAACACTGAAGCTTTCTTT
TRBD2	few	TRBV28	TRBJ2-7	CASINPGTSAYEQYF	TGTGCCAGCATCAACCCCGGGACTAGCGCCTACGAGCAGTACTTC
.	.	TRBV7-2	TRBJ2-1	CASSTLNEQFF	TGTGCCAGCAGCACTCTCAATGAGCAGTTCTTC
.	.	TRBV25-1	TRBJ2-3	CASSQAGDTQYF	TGTGCCAGCAGCCAGGCTGGGGATACGCAGTATTTT
.	.	TRBV7-2	TRBJ1-3	CASSSTGGGNTIYF	TGTGCCAGCAGCTCTACAGGTGGAGGAAACACCATATATTTT
TRBD2	few	TRBV28	TRBJ2-7	CASSSPTSGRTYEQYF	TGTGCCAGCAGTTCCCCGACTAGCGGGCGTACCTACGAGCAGTACTTC
TRBD1	.	TRBV14	TRBJ1-4	CASSRQGPGEKLFF	TGTGCCAGCAGCCGACAGGGACCAGGTGAAAAACTGTTTTTT
TRBD1	few	TRBV28	TRBJ1-4	CASSLGGTANEKLFF	TGTGCCAGCAGTTTAGGGGGGACAGCTAATGAAAAACTGTTTTTT
.	.	TRBV7-8	TRBJ2-1	CASSLQDRFQFF	TGTGCCAGCAGCTTACAAGACAGGTTCCAGTTCTTC
TRBD2	.	TRBV5-6	TRBJ2-2	CASSLSTSGRRTGELFF	TGTGCCAGCAGCTTGAGCACTAGCGGGAGGAGGACCGGGGAGCTGTTTTTT
.	.	TRBV10-3	TRBJ2-7	CAISPGGSLYEQYF	TGTGCCATCAGCCCAGGGGGGTCCCTTTACGAGCAGTACTTC
.	.	TRBV7-9	TRBJ1-5	CASSERVNQPQHF	TGTGCCAGCAGCGAACGGGTTAATCAGCCCCAGCATTTT
.	.	TRBV28	TRBJ2-5	CASSSGRETQYF	TGTGCCAGCAGTTCAGGGCGCGAGACCCAGTACTTC
.	.	TRBV11-2	TRBJ2-2	CASSLSLGELFF	TGTGCCAGCAGCTTGAGTCTCGGGGAGCTGTTTTTT